This is a list of T cell receptor beta chains from one sample in a study of cytomegalovirus exposure and HLA in healthy donors. Sequencing used immunoSEQ multiplex PCR; TCRdb keeps in-frame clones, though not all of them. The sample has roughly 65,000 clones; 60% to 80% are singletons. Input material: PBMCs. These receptors were collected from a middle-aged man in good health and CMV-seropositive. Each CDR3 is given without its conserved first and last residue.

TRBV5-5,TRBJ2-2,ASSPGGPGELF
TRBV7-2,TRBJ2-3,ASSFSGPSTDTQY
TRBV6-5,TRBJ1-5,ASSFITGGGQPQH
TRBV4-2,TRBJ2-2,ASSPRTVTSRGELF
TRBV4-3,TRBJ2-2,ASSQSTGTYTGELF
TRBV5-5,TRBJ2-7,ASSLRTSGSYEQY
TRBV19,TRBJ2-7,ASSISPGTYEQY
TRBV5-1,TRBJ2-1,ASSPNPGIVPNEQF
TRBV7-9,TRBJ1-4,ASSLLYGNTNEKLF
TRBV5-6,TRBJ2-7,ASSLVNGNEQY
TRBV2,TRBJ2-1,ASSVTSATYNEQF
TRBV7-9,TRBJ1-2,SSSLEWLPANYGYT
TRBV6-5,TRBJ2-5,ASSYTSGRGETQY
TRBV7-6,TRBJ2-1,ASSRLAGVANEQF
TRBV5-5,TRBJ2-5,ASTMTSGRPGETQY
TRBV7-8,TRBJ2-5,ASSPGSLPFETQY
TRBV7-2,TRBJ2-4,ASSLSGDTAKNIQY
TRBV20-1,TRBJ2-1,SAQNNEQF
TRBV15,TRBJ1-6,ATSRDRVIPLH
TRBV21-1,TRBJ1-5,ASSPQGKSNQPQH
TRBV19,TRBJ1-6,ASSNPPGQRNSPLH
TRBV30,TRBJ2-7,AWSAGTGGPYGDEQY
TRBV13,TRBJ2-5,ASRPRTERAQY
TRBV7-7,TRBJ2-3,ASSLAAGDTQY
TRBV30,TRBJ2-2,AGARAGAGGELF
TRBV18,TRBJ2-7,ASSPPEGTYEQY
TRBV5-1,TRBJ2-5,ASSLEVSPETQY
TRBV2,TRBJ2-2,ASSYSTGGFTGELF
TRBV7-2,TRBJ2-7,ASSSLDRLAYEQY
TRBV4-3,TRBJ2-7,ASSHPPTTGRRSYEQY
TRBV13,TRBJ2-1,ASSQVGLSLYNEQF
TRBV19,TRBJ1-2,ASTLDRERGGYT
TRBV7-8,TRBJ1-1,ASSLDGRVSNTEAF
TRBV19,TRBJ1-5,ASSMGQAGRQPQH
TRBV2,TRBJ2-5,ASRPSGETQY
TRBV6-5,TRBJ1-2,ASGPGEPSTT
TRBV4-3,TRBJ2-7,ASSRLLPGTGFMEQY
TRBV6-5,TRBJ2-5,AAKGVQETQY
TRBV6-6,TRBJ2-7,ASSTPGTGVYEQY
TRBV10-3,TRBJ2-5,AISPSLAGGQETQY
TRBV7-9,TRBJ1-2,ASSFKQGEGYT
TRBV4-3,TRBJ2-7,ASSQVAGDEQY
TRBV19,TRBJ2-3,ASSMEPGQIGTDTQY
TRBV7-6,TRBJ1-1,ASSLVPSVGTGIEAF
TRBV21-1,TRBJ2-7,ASSKGLWDRLYEQY
TRBV19,TRBJ1-4,ASSIDHRTYAGGAGEKLF
TRBV19,TRBJ1-1,ASSIVAGITEAF
TRBV7-9,TRBJ2-2,ASSLILSTGELF
TRBV5-1,TRBJ2-7,ASSFTGQAYEQY
TRBV29-1,TRBJ2-7,SMKGSAYEQY
TRBV4-1,TRBJ2-1,ASSQGGLAGFLSSEQF
TRBV29-1,TRBJ2-7,SVDGYGGAGHEQY
TRBV4-1,TRBJ1-4,ASSLFAPGPTNEKLF